Sequencing of this T cell receptor beta chain was carried out in a study of T-cell memory formation after mild COVID-19. About the research overall: The study found TCR clusters largely donor specific.

In TCRdb, the 5' RACE reads were re-called with MiXCR into one record per CDR3 protein. The table lists 100,000 to 150,000 distinct CDR3 sequences, 5% to 6.5% of them singletons. This clonotype was counted a few times. This CDR3 has 13 amino acids. Looked up from germline, CDR1 is ENHRY and CDR2 is SYGVKD. V was cut by 6 bases and J by 7 bases, with 16 bases left in between. The sequencing input was PBMCs or a T cell subset sorted from them (not recorded which). The chain carries TRBV10-3 and TRBJ2-7, with a tentative D call TRBD1 (5 bases). The receptor was isolated from an adult woman who had mild COVID-19 (a few samples of this study predate the infection). Cell type and time point are not known. CDR3 in DNA: TGTGCCATCAGACGCATAGGGGTTGAGGAGCAGTACTTC. It encodes CAIRRIGVEEQYF.